The 22 T cell receptor beta chains given below trace back to one sample, sequenced in a study of read filtering for tumor transcriptome and immune sequencing. Molecular barcoded adaptors covering alpha/delta and beta/gamma chains were used on roughly 400 ng RNA. TCRdb fed the reads into MiXCR, producing one record per CDR3 protein. The sample yields roughly 59,000 distinct CDR3 sequences, about 19% seen once. The sequenced material came from a population of CD138-negative cells sorted from bone marrow. The source of these receptors is a donor at least 40 years old with multiple myeloma.

This clonotype was observed a handful of times. CDR3 in DNA: TGTGCCAGCAGCTCCCGACCTAACAGCGGCTACACCTTC. Protein sequence: CASSSRPNSGYTF. The chain has TRBV11-1 and TRBJ1-2, with D unclear. The CDR3 spans 13 residues. The V gene's germline CDR1 is SGHAT and CDR2 FQDESV (reference sequence). V dropped 4 bases and J dropped 8 bases, with 14 bases sitting between them.

This clonotype was seen ten or more times. The chain carries TRBV16 and TRBJ1-4; 7 nucleotides align to TRBD1. Losses at the gene ends were 4 bases for V and 8 bases for J; bases not matched to a gene: 10. CDR3 length equals 15 residues. Germline loops: CDR1 KGHSY, CDR2 FQNENV. CDR3 sequence: CASSRPTGYVEKLFF. The CDR3 DNA reads as TGTGCCAGCAGCCGACCGACAGGGTACGTCGAAAAACTGTTTTTT.

This clonotype was counted many times. The rearrangement joins TRBV14 to TRBJ2-1, with 10 bases that match TRBD2. V was clipped by 3 bases and J by 6 bases; unmatched bases: 8. The CDR3 is 16 residues long. The V gene's germline CDR1 is SGHDN and CDR2 FVKESK. The CDR3 sequence: CASSQGAGGPSNEQFF. Here the CDR3 DNA reads TGTGCCAGCAGCCAGGGAGCGGGGGGGCCTTCCAATGAGCAGTTCTTC.

In this sample, this clonotype turned up many times. The V gene is TRBV4-2, the J gene TRBJ2-3; D is ambiguous. V was cut by 4 bases and J by 2 bases, with 13 bases left in between. Germline V gene lookup returns CDR1 LGHNA and CDR2 YNFKEQ. CDR3 length equals 15 residues. The chain's CDR3 is CASSPRTAVTDTQYF. The CDR3 DNA reads as TGTGCCAGCAGCCCGCGGACGGCCGTCACAGATACGCAGTATTTT.

The table lists this clonotype with many counts. The rearrangement links TRBV5-4 to TRBJ2-3; D is unresolved. V lost 5 bases and J 1 base, leaving 8 bases between the germline ends. The CDR3 runs to 13 residues. Per the germline V gene, CDR1 is SGHNT and CDR2 is YYREEE (reference sequence). CDR3 loop: CASSMGRTDTQYF. For the CDR3, the DNA is TGTGCCAGCAGTATGGGTCGCACAGATACGCAGTATTTT. Using reference TRBV5-4 and TRBJ2-3 for the parts outside the CDR3, the full variable domain is ETGVTQSPTHLIKTRGQQVTLRCSSQSGHNTVSWYQQALGQGPQFIFQYYREEENGRGNFPPRFSGLQFPNYSSELNVNALELDDSALYLCASSMGRTDTQYFGPGTRLTVL.

The table lists this clonotype with many counts. Mismatch with germline at one junction end may stem from a read error. This chain joins TRBV7-8 and TRBJ2-1; 14 bases fit TRBD2. Per germline, CDR1 SGHVS and CDR2 FQNEAQ. The CDR3 spans 16 residues. The CDR3 is CASSPGLAGGGDERFF. The CDR3 DNA follows: TGTGCCAGCAGTCCCGGACTAGCGGGAGGTGGGGATGAGCGGTTCTTC.

This clonotype was recorded at least ten times. The chain employs TRBV7-9 and TRBJ2-7; tentatively, D is TRBD2 (7 bases). Between the trimmed V and J ends, which lost 4 bases and 2 bases, there was a span of 21 bases. The CDR3 has 17 amino acids. In germline, CDR1 is SEHNR, CDR2 FQNEAQ (reference sequence). The CDR3 DNA follows: TGTGCCAGCAGCTCGACGAGGGGGGGCGGGGGAACCTACGAGCAGTACTTC. Its protein is CASSSTRGGGGTYEQYF.

This clonotype has at least ten counts. J is TRBJ2-3 and V is TRBV28, with D possibly being TRBD1 or TRBD2 (5 bases each). Germline CDR1 is MDHEN and CDR2 is SYDVKM. V lost 10 bases and J 1 base, leaving 15 bases between the germline ends. This CDR3 spans 14 amino acids. The CDR3 protein is CATAGALRTDTQYF. The DNA of the CDR3 is TGTGCCACCGCCGGGGCCCTCCGCACAGATACGCAGTATTTT.

This clonotype was seen repeatedly, ten times or more. V and J are TRBV2 and TRBJ2-7; D perhaps matches TRBD1 (6 bases). This CDR3 comprises 12 residues. Germline V gene data show CDR1 as SNHLY and CDR2 as FYNNEI. Trimming stripped 8 bases from V and 7 bases from J, with 15 bases between. In DNA form, the CDR3 reads TGTGCCAGCGAGGGGACATCTCTTGAGCAGTACTTC. It yields the protein CASEGTSLEQYF.

The chain combines TRBV20-1 with TRBJ2-5; 10 bases are a match to TRBD2. J gave up 6 bases and V 0 bases, and 16 bases lay outside the gene matches. This CDR3 is 18 amino acids long. Per the germline V gene, CDR1 is DFQATT and CDR2 is SNEGSKA (reference sequence). The CDR3 region is CSAREALAGSRDRKTQYF. The CDR3 DNA reads as TGCAGTGCTAGAGAGGCACTAGCGGGGTCGAGGGATAGGAAGACCCAGTACTTC.

This clonotype was counted ten times or more. The chain employs TRBV2 and TRBJ2-7; TRBD2 agrees at 12 bases. CDR3 size: 19 residues. The germline V gene has CDR1 SNHLY and CDR2 FYNNEI. V gave up 6 bases and J gave up 0 bases; unmatched junction bases: 15. The CDR3 sequence is CASSPRTSGTPWSSYEQYF. The DNA of the CDR3 is TGTGCCAGCAGCCCCCGGACTAGCGGGACCCCGTGGAGCTCCTACGAGCAGTACTTC.

This clonotype was picked up many times. The gene calls are TRBV24-1 and TRBJ2-5, with D maybe TRBD1 (6 bases). The CDR3 extends over 17 amino acids. V was shortened by 5 bases and J by 0 bases, with 18 bases between the two germline ends. Germline V gives CDR1 KGHDR, CDR2 SFDVKD. In nucleotides, the CDR3 is TGTGCCACCAGTGGTTCAGGGGTTTGGGGCTACCAAGAGACCCAGTACTTC. Translating it yields CATSGSGVWGYQETQYF.

This clonotype has a count of ten or more. The chain recombines TRBV7-9 with TRBJ2-4; perhaps TRBD1 as D (5 bases). There are 16 residues in the CDR3. V lost 1 base and J lost 6, with 16 bases in between. Germline V gene sequence: CDR1 SEHNR, CDR2 FQNEAQ (reference sequence). CDR3 in amino acids: CASSLVLGQNINIQYF. The CDR3 DNA sequence: TGTGCCAGCAGCTTAGTGCTGGGGCAGAATATAAACATTCAGTACTTC. The entire variable domain, with the rest obtained from reference TRBV7-9 and TRBJ2-4, is as follows: DTGVSQNPRHKITKRGQNVTFRCDPISEHNRLYWYRQTLGQGPEFLTYFQNEAQLEKSRLLSDRFSAERPKGSFSTLEIQRTEQGDSAMYLCASSLVLGQNINIQYFGAGTRLSVL.

This clonotype was seen repeatedly, ten times or more. The gene calls are TRBV29-1 and TRBJ2-3; 8 nucleotides match TRBD2. The length of the CDR3 is 17 residues. The germline V gene encodes CDR1 SQVTM and CDR2 ANQGSEA. The junction had 12 bases not matched to a gene; V was cut back by 1 base and J by 3 bases. CDR3 sequence reads: CSVEGRFAGGLTDTQYF. As DNA, the CDR3 is TGCAGCGTTGAAGGGAGATTTGCGGGGGGTTTAACAGATACGCAGTATTTT.

This clonotype came up many times. The gene calls are TRBV7-2 and TRBJ2-2; 9 nucleotides match TRBD2. CDR3 length: 17 amino acids. The V gene's germline CDR1 is SGHTA and CDR2 FQGNSA. J lost 3 bases, V lost 2 bases, and 7 bases had no gene match. The chain's CDR3 is CASSLSGLAGYTGELFF. Here the CDR3 DNA reads TGTGCCAGCAGCTTATCCGGGCTAGCGGGGTACACCGGGGAGCTGTTTTTT.

The rearrangement joins TRBV3-1 to TRBJ2-7; D call uncertain. Germline-derived CDR1 and CDR2 are LGHDT and YNNKEL (reference sequence). The CDR3 totals 13 residues. The ends were cut back, 0 bases at V and 8 bases at J, with 11 bases in the middle. CDR3 sequence (DNA): TGTGCCAGCAGCCAAGATAGGGCTGCCAAGCAGTACTTC. It translates to CASSQDRAAKQYF.

At least ten counts were recorded for this clonotype. This chain connects TRBV5-4 to TRBJ1-4; 8 nucleotides agree with TRBD1. V gave up 2 bases and J gave up 8 bases; unmatched junction bases: 2. The V gene's germline CDR1 is SGHNT and CDR2 YYREEE (reference sequence). The CDR3 extends over 13 amino acids. In DNA form, the CDR3 reads TGTGCCAGCAGCTTTCGACAGGGGGAAAAACTGTTTTTT. Its translation: CASSFRQGEKLFF.

At least ten counts were recorded for this clonotype. CDR3 region: CASSSTKGARWETQYF. Written as DNA, the CDR3 is TGTGCCAGCAGTTCTACAAAAGGGGCGCGATGGGAGACCCAGTACTTC. V is TRBV12-3 or TRBV12-4 and J is TRBJ2-5, with D possibly being TRBD1 (5 bases). V lost 4 bases to trimming and J lost 5 bases, with 20 bases between them. The CDR3 contains 16 residues.

This clonotype came up many times. The gene calls are TRBV5-4 and TRBJ2-1; D ambiguous. Germline loops: CDR1 SGHNT, CDR2 YYREEE (reference sequence). Trimming took off 3 bases at V and 8 bases at J, with 6 bases between the two ends. The CDR3 has 11 residues. CDR3 region: CASSSRYEQFF. DNA of the CDR3: TGTGCCAGCAGCTCCCGGTATGAGCAGTTCTTC.

Regarding this clonotype: This could be a read error, since a much larger clone is one nucleotide away. The J gene is TRBJ2-2, the V gene TRBV18; 8 positions match TRBD2. Germline V lookup: CDR1 KGHSH, CDR2 LQKENI. This CDR3 is built from 15 residues. In DNA, the CDR3 is TGTGCCAGCTCACCTGCGACTAGCGTCACCGAGGAGCTGTTTTTT. Protein product: CASSPATSVTEELFF.

This clonotype was seen repeatedly, ten times or more. V and J are TRBV9 and TRBJ2-2; TRBD2 matches 9 bases. This CDR3 contains 17 residues. The V gene end was trimmed by 0 bases and the J gene end by 7 bases; junction bases not matched to a gene: 10. CDR1 SGDLS and CDR2 YYNGEE come from the germline V gene. The CDR3 is CASSVEPAGGWSGELFF. The CDR3 region has the DNA TGTGCCAGCAGCGTAGAGCCAGCGGGAGGTTGGAGCGGGGAGCTGTTTTTT.

In its sample, this clonotype was seen many times. The CDR3: CASSLGTSIHEQYF. Here the CDR3 DNA reads TGTGCCAGCAGCCTTGGGACTAGCATCCACGAGCAGTACTTC. The V call is TRBV3-1, the J call TRBJ2-7; 9 bases fit TRBD2. The CDR3 is 14 residues long. Unmatched junction bases numbered 6, after V lost 4 bases and J lost 5 bases. Per germline, CDR1 LGHDT and CDR2 YNNKEL (reference sequence).